This TCR beta chain was profiled in a study of blood T cell repertoires in COVID-19. At the level of the study: T cells, B-cell-depleted T cells, or PBMCs provided the cDNA or gDNA that served as material.

Assay: immunoSEQ multiplex PCR; the TCRdb copy retains only in-frame clones and omits some. Found here are about 140,000 clones, 65% to 85% of them singletons; the top ten hold roughly 7.3%. CDR3 length: 16 residues. Germline-derived CDR1 and CDR2 are LGHDT and YNNKEL (reference sequence). With 4 bases clipped from V and 0 bases from J, the junction kept 5 bases outside the gene matches. The sequenced sample consisted of peripheral blood. V is TRBV3-1 (or the pseudogene TRBV3-2) and J is TRBJ2-3; 9 bases map to TRBD2. The sequence came from a human donor in a cohort sampled during active COVID-19. The DNA of the CDR3 is TGTGCCAGCAGCCTTATTAGCGGGGGTAGCACAGATACGCAGTATTTT. Protein sequence: CASSLISGGSTDTQYF.